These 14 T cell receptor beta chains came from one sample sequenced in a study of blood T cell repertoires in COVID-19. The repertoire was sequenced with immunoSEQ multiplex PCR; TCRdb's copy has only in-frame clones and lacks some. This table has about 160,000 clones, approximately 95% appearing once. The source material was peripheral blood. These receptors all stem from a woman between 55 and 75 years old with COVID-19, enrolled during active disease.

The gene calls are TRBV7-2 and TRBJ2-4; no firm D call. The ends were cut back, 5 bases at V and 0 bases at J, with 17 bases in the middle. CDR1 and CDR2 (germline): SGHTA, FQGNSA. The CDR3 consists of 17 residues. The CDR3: CASSPTGVPIAKNIQYF. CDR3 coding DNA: TGTGCCAGCAGCCCTACGGGTGTTCCTATAGCCAAAAACATTCAGTACTTC.

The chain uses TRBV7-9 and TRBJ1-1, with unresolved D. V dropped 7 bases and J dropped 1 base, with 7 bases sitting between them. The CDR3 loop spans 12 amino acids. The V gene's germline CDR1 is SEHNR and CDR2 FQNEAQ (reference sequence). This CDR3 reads CASKRENTEAFF. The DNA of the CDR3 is TGTGCCAGCAAGCGGGAGAACACTGAAGCTTTCTTT.

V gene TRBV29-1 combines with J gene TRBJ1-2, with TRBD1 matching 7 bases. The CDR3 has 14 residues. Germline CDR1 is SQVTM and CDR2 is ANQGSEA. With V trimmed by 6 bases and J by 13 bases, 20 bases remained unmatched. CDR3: CSVARQGALGVCTF. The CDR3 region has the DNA TGCAGCGTAGCTCGACAGGGAGCCTTAGGGGTTTGCACCTTC. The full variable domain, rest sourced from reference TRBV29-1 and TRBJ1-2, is SAVISQKPSRDICQRGTSLTIQCQVDSQVTMMFWYRQQPGQSLTLIATANQGSEATYESGFVIDKFPISRPNLTFSTLTVSNMSPEDSSIYLCSVARQGALGVCTFGSGTRLTVV.

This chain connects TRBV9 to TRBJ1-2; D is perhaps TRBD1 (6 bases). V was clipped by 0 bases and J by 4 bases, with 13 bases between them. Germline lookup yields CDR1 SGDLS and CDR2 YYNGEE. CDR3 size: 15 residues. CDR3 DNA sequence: TGTGCCAGCAGCGTAGCCGGTATAGGGGGCTATGGCTACACCTTC. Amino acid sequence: CASSVAGIGGYGYTF.

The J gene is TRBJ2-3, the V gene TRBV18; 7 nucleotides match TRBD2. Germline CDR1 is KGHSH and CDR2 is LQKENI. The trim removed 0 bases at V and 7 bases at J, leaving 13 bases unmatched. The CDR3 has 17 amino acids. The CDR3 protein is CASSPPMGSAGVYTQYF. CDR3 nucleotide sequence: TGTGCCAGCTCACCACCCATGGGCTCGGCGGGGGTATATACGCAGTATTTT.

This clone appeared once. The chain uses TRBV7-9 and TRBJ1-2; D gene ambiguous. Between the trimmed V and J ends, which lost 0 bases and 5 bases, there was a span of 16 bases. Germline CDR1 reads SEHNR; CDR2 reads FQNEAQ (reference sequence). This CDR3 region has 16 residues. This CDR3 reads CASSLARGRSLYGYTF. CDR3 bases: TGTGCCAGCAGCTTAGCGCGCGGGAGATCCCTTTATGGCTACACCTTC. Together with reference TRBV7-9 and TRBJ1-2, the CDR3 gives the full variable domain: DTGVSQNPRHKITKRGQNVTFRCDPISEHNRLYWYRQTLGQGPEFLTYFQNEAQLEKSRLLSDRFSAERPKGSFSTLEIQRTEQGDSAMYLCASSLARGRSLYGYTFGSGTRLTVV.

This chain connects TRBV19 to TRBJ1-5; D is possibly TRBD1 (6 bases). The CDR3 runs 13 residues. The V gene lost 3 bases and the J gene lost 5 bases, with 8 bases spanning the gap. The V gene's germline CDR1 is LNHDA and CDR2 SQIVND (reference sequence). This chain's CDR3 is CASSMRTDQPQHF. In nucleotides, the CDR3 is TGTGCCAGTAGTATGAGGACAGATCAGCCCCAGCATTTT.

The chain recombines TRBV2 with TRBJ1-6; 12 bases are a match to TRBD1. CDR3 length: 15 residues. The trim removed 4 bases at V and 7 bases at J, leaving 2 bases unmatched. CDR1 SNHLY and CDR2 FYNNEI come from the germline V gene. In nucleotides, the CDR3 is TGTGCCAGCAGTGGTGGGACAGGGGGCAATTCACCCCTCCACTTT. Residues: CASSGGTGGNSPLHF.

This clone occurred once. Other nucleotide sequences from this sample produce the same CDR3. For the CDR3, the DNA is TGTGCCAGCAGCGTAGCACCGGACAGGAACTATGGCTACACCTTC. Its protein product is CASSVAPDRNYGYTF. V usage is TRBV9 and J usage is TRBJ1-2; 7 positions agree with TRBD1. V lost 0 bases to trimming and J lost 2 bases; unmatched junction nucleotides: 4. Germline CDR1 is SGDLS and CDR2 is YYNGEE. The CDR3 is made up of 15 amino acids.

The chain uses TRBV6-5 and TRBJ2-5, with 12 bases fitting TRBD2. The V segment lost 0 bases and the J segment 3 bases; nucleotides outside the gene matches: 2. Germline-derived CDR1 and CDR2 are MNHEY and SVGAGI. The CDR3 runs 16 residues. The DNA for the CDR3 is TGTGCCAGCAGTTACTCGGCTAGCGGGGGGGAAGAGACCCAGTACTTC. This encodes CASSYSASGGEETQYF.

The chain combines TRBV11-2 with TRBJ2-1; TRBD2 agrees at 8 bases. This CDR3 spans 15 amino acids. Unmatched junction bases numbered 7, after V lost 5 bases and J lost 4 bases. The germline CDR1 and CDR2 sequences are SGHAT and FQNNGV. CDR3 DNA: TGTGCCAGCAGCCAGGGACTAGTAGGGTACAATGAGCAGTTCTTC. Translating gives CASSQGLVGYNEQFF.

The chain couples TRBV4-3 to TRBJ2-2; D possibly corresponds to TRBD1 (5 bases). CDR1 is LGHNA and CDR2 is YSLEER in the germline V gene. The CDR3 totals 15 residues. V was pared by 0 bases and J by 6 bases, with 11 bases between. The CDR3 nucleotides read TGCGCCAGCAGCCAAGATCGACCAGGGCCCGGGGAGCTGTTTTTT. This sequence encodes CASSQDRPGPGELFF.

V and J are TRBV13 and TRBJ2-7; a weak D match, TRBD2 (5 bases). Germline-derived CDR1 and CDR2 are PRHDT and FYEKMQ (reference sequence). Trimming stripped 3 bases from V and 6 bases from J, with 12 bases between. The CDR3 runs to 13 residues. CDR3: CASSFPGRGEQYF. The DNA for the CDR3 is TGTGCCAGCAGCTTCCCTGGCCGGGGCGAGCAGTACTTC.

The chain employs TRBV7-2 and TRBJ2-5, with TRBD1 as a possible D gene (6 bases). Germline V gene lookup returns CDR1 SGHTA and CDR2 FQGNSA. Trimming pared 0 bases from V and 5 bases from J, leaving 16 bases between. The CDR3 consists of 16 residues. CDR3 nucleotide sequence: TGTGCCAGCAGCTTAGCCCTCCAACAGGGACGGGAGACCCAGTACTTC. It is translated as CASSLALQQGRETQYF.